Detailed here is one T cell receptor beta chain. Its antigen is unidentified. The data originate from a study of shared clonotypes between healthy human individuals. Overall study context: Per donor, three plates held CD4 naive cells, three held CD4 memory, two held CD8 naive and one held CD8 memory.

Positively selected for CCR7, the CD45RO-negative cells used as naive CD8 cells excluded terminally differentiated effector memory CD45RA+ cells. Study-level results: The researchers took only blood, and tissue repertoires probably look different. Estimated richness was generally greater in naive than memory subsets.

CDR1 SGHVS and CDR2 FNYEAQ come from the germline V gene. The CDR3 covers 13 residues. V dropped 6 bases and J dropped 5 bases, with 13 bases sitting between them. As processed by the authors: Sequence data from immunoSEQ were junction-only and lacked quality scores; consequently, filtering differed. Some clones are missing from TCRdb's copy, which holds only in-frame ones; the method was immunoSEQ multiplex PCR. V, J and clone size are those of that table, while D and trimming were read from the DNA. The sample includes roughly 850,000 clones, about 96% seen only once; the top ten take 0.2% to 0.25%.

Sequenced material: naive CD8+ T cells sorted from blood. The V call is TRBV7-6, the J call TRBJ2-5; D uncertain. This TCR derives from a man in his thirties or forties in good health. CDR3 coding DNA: TGTGCCAGCAGTTACAGCTTTGCGGAGACCCAGTACTTC. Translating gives CASSYSFAETQYF. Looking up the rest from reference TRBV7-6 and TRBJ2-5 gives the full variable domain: GAGVSQSPRYKVTKRGQDVALRCDPISGHVSLYWYRQALGQGPEFLTYFNYEAQQDKSGLPNDRFSAERPEGSISTLTIQRTEQRDSAMYRCASSYSFAETQYFGPGTRLLVL.